This passage covers 10 T cell receptor beta chains from one sample sequenced in a study of Graves' ophthalmopathy and Graves' hyperthyroidism. RNA transcripts provided the template for amplifying TCR beta CDR3 regions. First-round RT-PCR used HTBI primers; second-round multiplex PCR followed. TCRdb used MiXCR to reprocess the multiplex PCR reads, holding one entry per CDR3 protein. Among around 1.1 million distinct CDR3 sequences listed, about 38% were seen once. Specimen: peripheral blood or thyroid tissue (not recorded which). These receptor sequences come from an adult man with Graves' hyperthyroidism.

This clonotype has ten or more counts. This chain joins TRBV9 and TRBJ1-2; D unclear. Germline V CDR1 and CDR2: SGDLS, YYNGEE. This CDR3 has 15 residues. Trimming cost V 4 bases and J 4 bases, with 17 bases left between them. The CDR3 reads CASSPNEGFSYGYTF. The CDR3 nucleotides read TGTGCCAGCAGCCCCAATGAGGGTTTTTCCTATGGCTACACCTTC.

In regard to this clonotype: A much more abundant neighbour one base away suggests this may be a read error. It is likely a read error, because the conserved phenylalanine at the end of the CDR3 is missing. The chain combines TRBV29-1 with TRBJ2-7; maybe TRBD2 (7 bases). The CDR3 totals 15 residues. Trimming removed 2 bases from V and 4 bases from J, with 18 bases in between. The germline gives CDR1 SQVTM, CDR2 ANQGSEA. The DNA for the CDR3 is TGCAGCGTTGAATGGGGGCGGGACGGGGGGTACGAGCAGTACCTC. Its protein product is CSVEWGRDGGYEQYL.

This clonotype showed up many times. The rearrangement links TRBV12-3 or TRBV12-4 to TRBJ2-7, with D possibly called TRBD1 or TRBD2 (5 bases each). The CDR3 is 14 residues long. The germline V and J ends were trimmed by 6 bases and 3 bases, with 15 bases remaining between them. Here the CDR3 DNA reads TGTGCCAGCAGAAGTTCTGAGGGGAACTACGAGCAGTACTTC. Translating it yields CASRSSEGNYEQYF.

This clonotype appeared a few times. The chain couples TRBV6-5 to TRBJ1-6; D perhaps matches TRBD1 (5 bases). V lost 5 bases and J 10 bases, leaving 15 bases between the germline ends. The CDR3 totals 14 residues. The germline gives CDR1 MNHEY, CDR2 SVGAGI. In nucleotides, the CDR3 is TGTGCCAGCAGTAAAGAAGCAGGGTTATCACCCCTCCACTTT. Protein: CASSKEAGLSPLHF.

This clonotype was recorded at least ten times. The chain links TRBV20-1 to TRBJ1-2, with D uncertain. V lost 2 bases, J lost 4 bases, and 2 bases lay in between. CDR3 size: 10 residues. The germline CDR1 and CDR2 sequences are DFQATT and SNEGSKA (reference sequence). This chain's CDR3 is CSARIYGYTF. CDR3 bases: TGCAGTGCTAGAATCTATGGCTACACCTTC.

This chain uses TRBV15 with TRBJ2-6; 7 positions match TRBD1. The germline V gene encodes CDR1 LNHNV and CDR2 YYDKDF (reference sequence). The V and J ends lost 5 bases and 17 bases, in that order; junction bases with no gene match: 6. The CDR3 totals 11 residues. CDR3 nucleotide sequence: TGTGCCACCAGCCACGACAGGGTCTTGACTTTC. Translated, it gives CATSHDRVLTF.

The chain carries TRBV27 and TRBJ2-7; TRBD1 might be the D (6 bases). V was pared by 4 bases and J by 1 base, with 14 bases between. Germline V gene lookup returns CDR1 MNHEY and CDR2 SMNVEV (reference sequence). The CDR3 has 15 amino acids. CDR3 sequence reads: CASSWAGASSYEQYF. The CDR3 DNA follows: TGTGCCAGCAGTTGGGCAGGGGCTTCTTCCTACGAGCAGTACTTC.

V and J are TRBV12-3 or TRBV12-4 and TRBJ2-7; a weak D match, TRBD2 (6 bases). Trimming took off 8 bases at V and 6 bases at J, with 17 bases between the two ends. CDR3 length: 13 amino acids. The CDR3 reads CASRGREPSEQYF. Written as DNA, the CDR3 is TGTGCCAGCCGAGGACGGGAGCCGAGCGAGCAGTACTTC.

This clonotype showed up many times. The genes are TRBV7-2 and TRBJ2-5; D gene unclear. Germline CDR1 SGHTA, CDR2 FQGNSA. The CDR3 extends over 14 amino acids. The germline V and J ends were trimmed by 6 bases and 5 bases, with 16 bases remaining between them. The CDR3 coding sequence is TGTGCCAGCAGTTCCCATTGGCCTGGGGAGACCCAGTACTTC. This sequence encodes CASSSHWPGETQYF. The variable domain in full, completed from reference TRBV7-2 and TRBJ2-5, reads GAGVSQSPSNKVTEKGKDVELRCDPISGHTALYWYRQSLGQGLEFLIYFQGNSAPDKSGLPSDRFSAERTGGSVSTLTIQRTQQEDSAVYLCASSSHWPGETQYFGPGTRLLVL.

The CDR3 spells CASSRQGIGKDNYGYTF. Written as DNA, the CDR3 is TGTGCCAGCAGCCGGCAGGGAATTGGGAAGGATAACTATGGCTACACCTTC. The gene calls are TRBV7-9 and TRBJ1-2; tentative D call: TRBD1 (5 bases). In germline, CDR1 is SEHNR, CDR2 FQNEAQ (reference sequence). The CDR3 loop spans 17 amino acids. The germline V and J ends were trimmed by 5 bases and 1 base, with 20 bases remaining between them.